One and the same sample provided the 5 T cell receptor beta chains below, sequenced in a study of blood T cell repertoires in COVID-19 (dated by TCRdb to 2018 to 2021). The method behind the library was the immunoSEQ multiplex PCR assay. TCRdb provides this immuneACCESS table in a form limited to in-frame rearrangements. Some clones are lacking; in checked studies, under half of them reflect an unresolved V gene, and why the rest are absent is not known. A total of roughly 150,000 clones appear in this sample, approximately 80% of them only once. Roughly 3.7% of the sample belongs to the ten largest clones. The specimen sequenced was peripheral blood. The receptors were gathered from a woman older than 75 with acute or convalescent COVID-19.

In its sample, this clone was seen a few times. This rearrangement joins TRBV6-5 to TRBJ1-1; D ambiguous. The V and J ends lost 5 bases and 1 base respectively, with 8 bases between them. CDR1 and CDR2 (germline): MNHEY, SVGAGI. The CDR3 consists of 13 residues. CDR3 loop: CASSREPNTEAFF. The CDR3 region has the DNA TGTGCCAGCAGTCGCGAACCGAACACTGAAGCTTTCTTT.

The V and J genes are TRBV19 and TRBJ1-2; TRBD1 aligns across 8 bases. The CDR3 has 15 amino acids. Germline trimming cut 5 bases from V and 1 base from J; bases unmatched to any gene: 6. The germline V gene encodes CDR1 LNHDA and CDR2 SQIVND (reference sequence). CDR3 loop: CASSQQGDLNYGYTF. CDR3 DNA: TGTGCCAGTAGTCAACAGGGGGACCTTAACTATGGCTACACCTTC.

The rearrangement joins TRBV7-8 to TRBJ1-2; the D is unclear. This CDR3 is 13 amino acids long. V was clipped by 0 bases and J by 8 bases, with 10 bases between them. Germline CDR1 reads SGHVS; CDR2 reads FQNEAQ. The CDR3 protein is CASSLAPGEGYTF. CDR3 nucleotide sequence: TGTGCCAGCAGCTTAGCGCCGGGAGAGGGCTACACCTTC.

This clone appeared once. The V and J genes are TRBV2 and TRBJ2-2; no reliable D call. The CDR3 totals 14 residues. Trimming shortened V by 4 bases and J by 5 bases, and 11 bases separated the two germline ends. CDR1 and CDR2 (germline): SNHLY, FYNNEI. The CDR3 sequence is CASSARSRTGELFF. The CDR3, as DNA: TGTGCCAGCAGTGCCAGGTCAAGGACCGGGGAGCTGTTTTTT. The full variable domain, its missing parts supplied by reference TRBV2 and TRBJ2-2, is EPEVTQTPSHQVTQMGQEVILRCVPISNHLYFYWYRQILGQKVEFLVSFYNNEISEKSEIFDDQFSVERPDGSNFTLKIRSTKLEDSAMYFCASSARSRTGELFFGEGSRLTVL.

This chain connects TRBV7-3 to TRBJ2-3; 10 bases match TRBD2. The CDR3 contains 17 residues. Germline loops: CDR1 SGHTA, CDR2 FQGTGA. J lost 2 bases, V lost 0 bases, and 5 bases had no gene match. The CDR3 sequence: CASSLTALAGVTDTQYF. DNA for the CDR3: TGTGCCAGCAGCTTAACCGCGCTAGCGGGAGTCACAGATACGCAGTATTTT. Using reference TRBV7-3 and TRBJ2-3 for the parts outside the CDR3, the full variable domain is GAGVSQTPSNKVTEKGKYVELRCDPISGHTALYWYRQSLGQGPEFLIYFQGTGAADDSGLPNDRFFAVRPEGSVSTLKIQRTERGDSAVYLCASSLTALAGVTDTQYFGPGTRLTVL.